Each of the 15 T cell receptor beta chains below was sequenced from the same sample in a study of T cell repertoires in cytomegalovirus infection. TCRdb processed the reads anew with MiXCR; each CDR3 protein has one entry. The data show approximately 630,000 distinct CDR3 sequences, with 20% to 25% seen just once and approximately 8% held by the top ten. The sequenced sample consisted of CD8+ T cells from PBMCs. Source of these receptors: a human donor in good health (CMV status not recorded). Some clones in this sample may be carry-over from other donors' samples.

The chain employs TRBV4-3 and TRBJ2-1; D not resolved. V lost 3 bases to trimming and J lost 9 bases, with 9 bases between them. The CDR3 spans 12 residues. CDR1 and CDR2 (germline): LGHNA, YSLEER. As DNA, the CDR3 is TGCGCCAGCAGCCACTATTGGTCTGAGCAGTTCTTC. Translating it yields CASSHYWSEQFF.

Only a few counts were recorded for this clonotype. The V call is TRBV6-1, the J call TRBJ1-1; 10 bases map to TRBD1. Per the germline V gene, CDR1 is MNHNS and CDR2 is SASEGT. After removal of 4 bases from V and 3 bases from J, the junction contained 2 bases not matched to a gene. The CDR3 spans 14 residues. DNA of the CDR3: TGTGCCAGCAGTGGACAGGGGGCTCACACTGAAGCTTTCTTT. Translating gives CASSGQGAHTEAFF.

As to this clonotype: The junction differs from germline at one of its ends, possibly a read error. This rearrangement joins TRBV19 to TRBJ2-6, with D maybe TRBD2 (6 bases). The CDR3 is 19 residues long. Germline V gene data show CDR1 as LNHDA and CDR2 as SQIVND (reference sequence). CDR3: CVSSFTPRDGFLWANVLTF. DNA for the CDR3: TGTGTCAGTAGCTTCACTCCGCGGGACGGCTTCCTCTGGGCCAACGTCCTGACTTTC.

At least ten counts were recorded for this clonotype. This chain uses TRBV7-2 with TRBJ2-5, with 9 bases matching TRBD1. In germline, CDR1 is SGHTA, CDR2 FQGNSA. Trimming took 3 bases from V and 4 from J; bases not matched to a gene: 9. CDR3 length: 16 residues. Here the CDR3 reads CASSFTGTGMGETQYF. DNA of the CDR3: TGTGCCAGCAGCTTTACCGGGACAGGGATGGGAGAGACCCAGTACTTC.

This clonotype was observed at least ten times. This sequence joins TRBV7-6 and TRBJ1-4; the D gene is possibly TRBD1 (5 bases). Germline loops: CDR1 SGHVS, CDR2 FNYEAQ. The CDR3 sequence is 13 residues long. Trimming cost V 5 bases and J 8 bases, with 12 bases left between them. CDR3: CASSRDLGEKLFF. Here the CDR3 DNA reads TGTGCCAGCAGCAGGGACTTAGGGGAAAAACTGTTTTTT.

The table lists this clonotype with many counts. V and J are TRBV19 and TRBJ2-1; D unclear. Trimming removed 9 bases at V and 2 bases at J, with 8 bases between. The germline V gene has CDR1 LNHDA and CDR2 SQIVND (reference sequence). This CDR3 has 12 amino acids. CDR3 sequence reads: CASSPAYNEQFF. The DNA for the CDR3 is TGTGCCAGCAGCCCCGCCTACAATGAGCAGTTCTTC.

The chain employs TRBV20-1 and TRBJ1-5, with no clear D. The CDR3 runs to 14 residues. Germline loops: CDR1 DFQATT, CDR2 SNEGSKA (reference sequence). V lost 0 bases, J lost 0 bases, and 6 bases lay in between. CDR3 sequence reads: CSAREGNSNQPQHF. The CDR3 nucleotides read TGCAGTGCTAGAGAAGGGAATAGCAATCAGCCCCAGCATTTT.

The V gene is TRBV7-9, the J gene TRBJ2-7, with unresolved D. This CDR3 is built from 15 residues. CDR1 SEHNR and CDR2 FQNEAQ come from the germline V gene (reference sequence). The V gene lost 1 base and the J gene lost 7 bases, with 17 bases spanning the gap. The DNA of the CDR3 is TGTGCCAGCAGCTTAGTATCCCTCTGGAGTAAGGAGCAGTACTTC. Amino acids: CASSLVSLWSKEQYF.

There are a few counts of this clonotype. This chain connects TRBV6-2 or TRBV6-3 to TRBJ1-2, with a possible D match to TRBD1 (5 bases). Germline V gene data show CDR1 as MNHEY and CDR2 as SVGEGT. The ends were cut back, 7 bases at V and 4 bases at J, with 13 bases in the middle. The CDR3 length is 13 residues. The CDR3: CASNRDGVYGYTF. DNA of the CDR3: TGTGCCAGCAACCGGGACGGGGTCTATGGCTACACCTTC.

This clonotype showed up just a few times. The chain combines TRBV28 with TRBJ1-1, with D possibly matching TRBD1 (5 bases). The CDR3 extends over 13 amino acids. Trimming took 3 bases from V and 6 from J, leaving 11 bases between them. CDR1 and CDR2 from the germline V gene are MDHEN and SYDVKM. The CDR3 loop reads CASSFGQGAEAFF. The CDR3 nucleotides are TGTGCCAGCAGTTTCGGGCAGGGCGCTGAAGCTTTCTTT.

The chain recombines TRBV12-3 or TRBV12-4 with TRBJ1-2; D gene unclear. CDR3 length: 15 amino acids. The V end lost 5 bases, the J end lost 4 bases, and 17 bases lay between the germline ends. CDR3 amino acids: CASSPSGLGSYGYTF. The CDR3 nucleotides are TGTGCCAGCAGTCCCTCTGGCCTGGGGAGCTATGGCTACACCTTC.

With regard to this clonotype: One end of the junction varies from germline; a read error may be responsible. The chain couples TRBV2 to TRBJ2-2; D possibly matches TRBD1 or TRBD2 (5 bases each). CDR1 and CDR2 from the germline V gene are SNHLY and FYNNEI. This CDR3 is built from 14 residues. The CDR3 is CATQVGANTGVLFF. In DNA, the CDR3 is TGTGCCACCCAGGTCGGGGCGAACACCGGGGTGCTGTTTTTT.

The V gene is TRBV7-9, the J gene TRBJ1-5; D is uncertain. V shed 4 bases and J shed 1 base, with 8 bases lying between them. CDR1 SEHNR and CDR2 FQNEAQ come from the germline V gene (reference sequence). The CDR3 has 14 residues. Here the CDR3 reads CASSSTVSNQPQHF. The CDR3 DNA follows: TGTGCCAGCAGCTCCACAGTGAGCAATCAGCCCCAGCATTTT.

This chain connects TRBV28 to TRBJ1-5, with no clear D. This CDR3 has 14 residues. V dropped 10 bases and J dropped 1 base, with 14 bases sitting between them. The germline V gene has CDR1 MDHEN and CDR2 SYDVKM. CDR3: CATAGSGSNQPQHF. The CDR3 bases are TGTGCCACCGCGGGGTCGGGGAGCAATCAGCCCCAGCATTTT.

Many counts were recorded for this clonotype. This chain joins TRBV7-2 and TRBJ2-3; 7 positions match TRBD2. V was pared by 2 bases and J by 4 bases, with 12 bases of the junction left unmatched. CDR1 is SGHTA and CDR2 is FQGNSA in the germline V gene. The CDR3 runs 17 residues. CDR3 region: CASSLPTSRGKADTQYF. The CDR3 coding sequence is TGTGCCAGCAGCTTACCGACTTCGCGGGGGAAGGCAGATACGCAGTATTTT.